This T cell receptor beta chain comes out of a study of metastatic and nonmetastatic thyroid tumors. Background on the study: Thyroid patients, malignant and benign, had repertoires compared across blood and tumor or nodule tissue.

A word on this clone: What it binds is not known.

Overall study results and limits: It was reported that TCR beta diversity was significantly higher in malignant thyroid tumors than benign nodules, in blood and tumor.

No treatment had been given to any patient before thyroid surgery. In the authors' workflow: Variation in CDR3 across clinicopathological groups served as the basis for constructing a distant-metastasis classifier in papillary thyroid cancer. TCRdb re-called the PCR reads through MiXCR. TCRdb's processing, not the study's, gives the V and J calls here. The data contain 45,000 to 55,000 clones, around 25% of them singletons. Looked up from germline, CDR1 is KGHSH and CDR2 is LQKENI. CDR3 size: 13 residues. Trimming left V 3 bases short and J 13 bases short, with 15 bases between. What was sequenced was blood. The clonotype was recovered from a male donor with papillary thyroid cancer or a benign thyroid nodule (not recorded which). Some clones in this sample may be carry-over from other donors' samples. The chain uses TRBV18 and TRBJ2-2; perhaps TRBD2 as D (6 bases). CDR3 protein: CASSPGPEGWLFF. CDR3 coding DNA: TGTGCCAGCTCACCGGGCCCGGAGGGGTGGCTGTTTTTT. The whole variable domain, remainder taken from reference TRBV18 and TRBJ2-2, is NAGVMQNPRHLVRRRGQEARLRCSPMKGHSHVYWYRQLPEEGLKFMVYLQKENIIDESGMPKERFSAEFPKEGPSILRIQQVVRGDSAAYFCASSPGPEGWLFFGEGSRLTVL.